This T cell receptor beta chain was recovered during a study of blood T cell repertoires in COVID-19. Study-wide background: Nucleic acid was either cDNA or gDNA, and it came from T cells, B-cell-depleted T cells, or PBMCs.

This table comes from immunoSEQ multiplex PCR, and its TCRdb copy is limited to in-frame clones, with some not included. The sample has roughly 380,000 clones, roughly 87% seen once. This receptor was taken from a woman in her twenties or thirties who had recovered from COVID-19. The sample comprised PBMCs or T cells enriched from blood (not recorded which).

The CDR3: CASRPSVTGELFF. The CDR3 DNA reads as TGTGCCAGCAGGCCTAGCGTCACCGGGGAGCTGTTTTTT. J is TRBJ2-2 and V is TRBV2; possible D gene TRBD2, 6 bases. This CDR3 is 13 amino acids long. Trimming removed 6 bases from V and 4 bases from J, with 9 bases in between. CDR1 is SNHLY, CDR2 FYNNEI, per germline.